Below are 31 T cell receptor beta chains sequenced from a single sample in a study of blood T cell repertoires in COVID-19 (dated by TCRdb to between 2020 and 2021). The protocol used for the library was the immunoSEQ multiplex PCR assay. As stored in TCRdb, this immuneACCESS dataset retains in-frame rearrangements with V and J assigned. A fraction of the clones does not appear; measured against another copy, unresolved V genes explain less than half of the discrepancy, and the remainder lacks a known reason. This sample gives fewer than 400,000 clones in total; roughly 88% of them show up just once. Roughly 2.9% of the sample lies in the top ten. The specimen sequenced was peripheral blood. The receptors shown here come from a woman between 25 and 40 years old with COVID-19, enrolled during active disease.

The V call is TRBV29-1, the J call TRBJ2-7; tentatively, D is TRBD1 (5 bases). The length of the CDR3 is 15 residues. V was cut by 2 bases and J by 0 bases, with 14 bases left in between. The germline V gene encodes CDR1 SQVTM and CDR2 ANQGSEA. The CDR3 nucleotides read TGCAGCGTTGAACTCAGGGTCCAAAGCTCCTACGAGCAGTACTTC. As protein: CSVELRVQSSYEQYF.

This sequence joins TRBV5-1 and TRBJ2-7, with D possibly matching TRBD2 (5 bases). Trimming removed 0 bases at V and 5 bases at J, with 9 bases between. CDR1 SGHRS and CDR2 YFSETQ come from the germline V gene. The CDR3 has 13 residues. CDR3 region: CASSLEGSDEQYF. The DNA of the CDR3 is TGCGCCAGCAGCTTGGAAGGGAGCGACGAGCAGTACTTC.

J is TRBJ2-2 and V is TRBV5-1; D may be TRBD1 (6 bases). Trimming stripped 5 bases from V and 1 base from J, with 18 bases between. From germline, CDR1 is SGHRS and CDR2 YFSETQ. There are 17 residues in the CDR3. The CDR3 nucleotides read TGCGCCAGCAGTCTACCCCGGGACACCCAGAACACCGGGGAGCTGTTTTTT. This translates into CASSLPRDTQNTGELFF.

The rearrangement uses TRBV28 and TRBJ2-7; tentatively, D is TRBD1 (6 bases). CDR1 and CDR2 from the germline V gene are MDHEN and SYDVKM. Trimming removed 5 bases at V and 3 bases at J, with 14 bases between. The CDR3 spans 14 residues. This CDR3 reads CASSLRTEDYEQYF. For the CDR3, the DNA is TGTGCCAGCAGTCTGCGGACAGAAGACTACGAGCAGTACTTC.

The CDR3 protein is CASSLLAGGNEQFF. CDR3 nucleotides: TGTGCCAGCAGCCTACTAGCGGGAGGCAATGAGCAGTTCTTC. This rearrangement joins TRBV3-1 (or the pseudogene TRBV3-2) to TRBJ2-1; 12 bases fit TRBD2. Germline V gives CDR1 LGHDT, CDR2 YNNKEL (reference sequence). CDR3 length: 14 amino acids. Trimming at V came to 4 bases and at J to 6 bases, leaving 1 base not matched to a gene.

This clone appeared once. The J gene is TRBJ2-1, the V gene TRBV9; 7 bases are a match to TRBD2. The length of the CDR3 is 16 residues. The germline CDR1 and CDR2 sequences are SGDLS and YYNGEE. V shed 3 bases, J shed 0 bases, and the junction held 6 bases outside the gene matches. The CDR3 region has the DNA TGTGCCAGCAGCGCCGGGGGGTCCGGCTCCTACAATGAGCAGTTCTTC. Protein product: CASSAGGSGSYNEQFF.

The rearrangement joins TRBV10-1 to TRBJ2-7, with a possible D match to TRBD1 (5 bases). The germline CDR1 and CDR2 sequences are WNHNN and SYGVQD (reference sequence). The CDR3 sequence is 13 residues long. Trimming cost V 4 bases and J 1 base, with 8 bases left between them. The CDR3 sequence is CASSAHRSYEQYF. CDR3 sequence (DNA): TGCGCCAGCAGTGCCCACAGGTCCTACGAGCAGTACTTC.

The gene calls are TRBV7-9 and TRBJ1-4, with 11 nucleotides matching TRBD1. Germline CDR1 SEHNR, CDR2 FQNEAQ (reference sequence). Trimming removed 1 base from V and 12 bases from J; junction bases left unmatched: 7. CDR3 length equals 15 residues. The CDR3 nucleotides read TGTGCCAGCAGCTTAGGGAGGACAGGGGGCGAAGAACTGTTTTTT. Residues: CASSLGRTGGEELFF.

V and J are TRBV6-4 and TRBJ2-7; 8 bases line up with TRBD2. From germline, CDR1 is MRHNA and CDR2 SNTAGT. The junction had 11 bases not matched to a gene; V was cut back by 1 base and J by 3 bases. The CDR3 is 17 residues long. CDR3 coding DNA: TGTGCCAGCAGTGACTTAGACGGGACTAGGGAGGACTACGAGCAGTACTTC. This translates into CASSDLDGTREDYEQYF.

In this sample, this clone turned up a few times. The V call is TRBV25-1, the J call TRBJ2-1, with 9 nucleotides matching TRBD2. V lost 2 bases to trimming and J lost 8 bases; unmatched junction nucleotides: 7. Germline loops: CDR1 MGHDK, CDR2 SYGVNS. The CDR3 spans 15 residues. CDR3 DNA sequence: TGTGCCAGCAGTGAAGCTAGCGGGGAGGTCTATGAGCAGTTCTTC. This encodes CASSEASGEVYEQFF.

V gene TRBV7-9 combines with J gene TRBJ2-1; D gene unclear. V gave up 5 bases and J gave up 7 bases, with 12 bases separating them. Germline CDR1 SEHNR, CDR2 FQNEAQ (reference sequence). The CDR3 has 13 amino acids. CDR3 in DNA: TGTGCCAGCAGCGACTCCAATAGTAATGAGCAGTTCTTC. Residues: CASSDSNSNEQFF.

This rearrangement joins TRBV19 to TRBJ1-4; D is perhaps TRBD1 (5 bases). In germline, CDR1 is LNHDA, CDR2 SQIVND (reference sequence). V was cut by 5 bases and J by 4 bases, with 11 bases left in between. The CDR3 sequence is 14 residues long. CDR3 DNA: TGTGCCAGTAGTCCGACAGCCGTTAATGAAAAACTGTTTTTT. Translating gives CASSPTAVNEKLFF.

V and J are TRBV5-1 and TRBJ1-2, with D uncertain. The CDR3 spans 15 residues. CDR1 and CDR2 (germline): SGHRS, YFSETQ. V lost 4 bases to trimming and J lost 5 bases, with 18 bases between them. This chain's CDR3 is CASSRGLDQQYGYTF. The CDR3 DNA reads TGCGCCAGCAGCCGCGGCCTGGATCAGCAGTATGGCTACACCTTC.

The chain employs TRBV3-1 (or the pseudogene TRBV3-2) and TRBJ1-1; D might be TRBD1 (6 bases). Trimming took off 4 bases at V and 0 bases at J, with 9 bases between the two ends. The CDR3 covers 14 residues. CDR1 and CDR2 (germline): LGHDT, YNNKEL (reference sequence). This CDR3 is CASSRGQMNTEAFF. Here the CDR3 DNA reads TGTGCCAGCAGCCGTGGACAGATGAACACTGAAGCTTTCTTT.

The chain recombines TRBV28 with TRBJ1-6; D is undetermined. CDR1 MDHEN and CDR2 SYDVKM come from the germline V gene. The CDR3 totals 16 residues. Trimming cost V 6 bases and J 1 base, with 13 bases left between them. The CDR3 protein is CASSSLGGSYNSPLHF. For the CDR3, the DNA is TGTGCCAGCAGCTCCCTGGGAGGGTCCTATAATTCACCCCTCCACTTT.

This chain joins TRBV30 and TRBJ1-6, with TRBD1 matching over 7 bases. The CDR3 totals 12 residues. Germline lookup yields CDR1 GTSNPN and CDR2 SVGIG (reference sequence). J lost 9 bases, V lost 1 base, and 0 bases had no gene match. The CDR3 nucleotides are TGTGCCTGGAGTGGGACAGGTTCACCCCTCCACTTT. As protein: CAWSGTGSPLHF. The full variable domain, completed using reference TRBV30 and TRBJ1-6, is SQTIHQWPATLVQPVGSPLSLECTVEGTSNPNLYWYRQAAGRGLQLLFYSVGIGQISSEVPQNLSASRPQDRQFILSSKKLLLSDSGFYLCAWSGTGSPLHFGNGTRLTVT.

V gene TRBV6-1 combines with J gene TRBJ2-6, with TRBD2 identical over 7 bases. CDR3 size: 19 residues. In germline, CDR1 is MNHNS, CDR2 SASEGT. The V segment lost 1 base and the J segment 0 bases; nucleotides outside the gene matches: 9. As DNA, the CDR3 is TGTGCCAGCAGTGAAGGGGTTAGCGGGTTTTCCTCTGGGGCCAACGTCCTGACTTTC. Amino acid sequence: CASSEGVSGFSSGANVLTF.

V and J are TRBV5-8 and TRBJ2-5, with 9 bases aligning to TRBD1. Germline loops: CDR1 SGHTS, CDR2 YDEGEE. This CDR3 is 16 amino acids long. V was clipped by 1 base and J by 4 bases; unmatched bases: 8. Here the CDR3 DNA reads TGTGCCAGCAGCTTGTTAGACAGGGGGACGGGAGAGACCCAGTACTTC. It yields the protein CASSLLDRGTGETQYF.

As to this clone: The junction departs from the called germline gene at one end, perhaps through a read error. The chain joins TRBV11-2 to TRBJ2-4, with TRBD1 as a possible D gene (6 bases). Germline loops: CDR1 SGHAT, CDR2 FQNNGV. The CDR3 totals 14 residues. CDR3 in DNA: TGTGCCAGCAGCTTAGGAAAGGGGGTCAGCTCCGCCCACTTC. It yields the protein CASSLGKGVSSAHF.

The chain recombines TRBV11-3 with TRBJ1-1, with 9 positions matching TRBD1. Unmatched junction bases numbered 7, after V lost 5 bases and J lost 0 bases. The CDR3 is made up of 16 amino acids. Germline CDR1 reads SGHNT; CDR2 reads YENEEA. CDR3 sequence (DNA): TGTGCCAGCAGCCCCAGGACAGGGGACATGAACACTGAAGCTTTCTTT. Its protein is CASSPRTGDMNTEAFF.

The V and J genes are TRBV6-1 and TRBJ2-1, with TRBD2 matching 10 bases. The CDR3 consists of 12 residues. Germline V lookup: CDR1 MNHNS, CDR2 SASEGT. V was pared by 4 bases and J by 12 bases, with 3 bases of the junction left unmatched. In DNA form, the CDR3 reads TGTGCCAGCAGTGGAAGCGGGAGGGGGCAGTTCTTC. It is translated as CASSGSGRGQFF.

The V and J genes are TRBV27 and TRBJ1-6; tentative D call: TRBD1 (6 bases). Germline V gives CDR1 MNHEY, CDR2 SMNVEV (reference sequence). The length of the CDR3 is 16 residues. V lost 0 bases to trimming and J lost 4 bases, with 10 bases between them. The CDR3 region is CASSLSTGNYNSPLHF. The CDR3 DNA reads TGTGCCAGCAGTTTATCCACAGGGAATTATAATTCACCCCTCCACTTT.

The V gene is TRBV5-1, the J gene TRBJ1-2; D remains ambiguous. CDR1 is SGHRS, CDR2 YFSETQ, per germline. CDR3 length: 13 amino acids. V was pared by 0 bases and J by 4 bases, with 7 bases between. The CDR3 sequence: CASSLVESYGYTF. CDR3 nucleotide sequence: TGCGCCAGCAGCTTGGTGGAGAGCTATGGCTACACCTTC.

This chain links TRBV7-8 with TRBJ1-2, with D perhaps matching TRBD1 (5 bases). The CDR3 sequence is 13 residues long. The germline V gene encodes CDR1 SGHVS and CDR2 FQNEAQ. V lost 1 base, J lost 8 bases, and 11 bases lay in between. The DNA of the CDR3 is TGTGCCAGCAGCTTAGAGGCATGGGGCGGCTACACCTTC. Protein sequence: CASSLEAWGGYTF. Based on the CDR3 plus reference TRBV7-8 and TRBJ1-2, the full variable domain is GAGVSQSPRYKVAKRGQDVALRCDPISGHVSLFWYQQALGQGPEFLTYFQNEAQLDKSGLPSDRFFAERPEGSVSTLKIQRTQQEDSAVYLCASSLEAWGGYTFGSGTRLTVV.

The DNA for the CDR3 is TGTGCCTGGAGTGTCGGACTCATCGCTAACTATGGCTACACCTTC. Amino acid sequence: CAWSVGLIANYGYTF. The gene calls are TRBV30 and TRBJ1-2; no reliable D call. V shed 0 bases and J shed 0 bases, with 11 bases lying between them. This CDR3 is 15 amino acids long. The germline V gene encodes CDR1 GTSNPN and CDR2 SVGIG (reference sequence).

The V gene is TRBV27, the J gene TRBJ2-2; D unresolved. Trimming stripped 5 bases from V and 1 base from J, with 5 bases between. Germline CDR1 is MNHEY and CDR2 is SMNVEV (reference sequence). The CDR3 is 13 residues long. In DNA, the CDR3 is TGTGCCAGCAGTCAACTGAACACCGGGGAGCTGTTTTTT. Encoded protein: CASSQLNTGELFF.

The gene calls are TRBV7-3 and TRBJ1-2; D remains ambiguous. The CDR3 runs to 13 residues. Germline CDR1 and CDR2: SGHTA and FQGTGA. V lost 5 bases to trimming and J lost 4 bases, with 11 bases between them. CDR3 amino acids: CASSPSAGYGYTF. The CDR3 DNA reads TGTGCCAGCAGCCCGTCCGCGGGCTATGGCTACACCTTC.

V usage is TRBV19 and J usage is TRBJ2-7, with 7 bases aligning to TRBD1. CDR3 length: 14 amino acids. Unmatched junction bases numbered 7, after V lost 3 bases and J lost 5 bases. The germline V gene encodes CDR1 LNHDA and CDR2 SQIVND (reference sequence). CDR3: CASSIIRGHHEQYF. CDR3 nucleotides: TGTGCCAGTAGTATCATAAGGGGGCACCACGAGCAGTACTTC. Supplemented by reference TRBV19 and TRBJ2-7, the full variable domain reads DGGITQSPKYLFRKEGQNVTLSCEQNLNHDAMYWYRQDPGQGLRLIYYSQIVNDFQKGDIAEGYSVSREKKESFPLTVTSAQKNPTAFYLCASSIIRGHHEQYFGPGTRLTVT.

This rearrangement joins TRBV15 to TRBJ1-2, with D possibly matching TRBD1 (6 bases). Germline-derived CDR1 and CDR2 are LNHNV and YYDKDF (reference sequence). This CDR3 is built from 15 residues. The germline V and J ends were trimmed by 6 bases and 6 bases, with 20 bases remaining between them. The CDR3 spells CATSPGTNKRDGYTF. Here the CDR3 DNA reads TGTGCCACCAGTCCCGGGACAAACAAAAGGGATGGCTACACCTTC.

The chain uses TRBV3-1 (or the pseudogene TRBV3-2) and TRBJ1-1; tentative D call: TRBD1 (6 bases). Germline CDR1 reads LGHDT; CDR2 reads YNNKEL (reference sequence). V lost 1 base to trimming and J lost 5 bases, with 14 bases between them. The CDR3 extends over 15 amino acids. CDR3 DNA sequence: TGTGCCAGCAGCCAAGGTGGGGGCGGTAAAACTGAAGCTTTCTTT. Amino acid sequence: CASSQGGGGKTEAFF.

Of note for this clone: One junction end does not reproduce the germline sequence, and a read error may be involved. The chain combines TRBV27 with TRBJ1-2, with 10 bases fitting TRBD1. CDR1 and CDR2 (germline): MNHEY, SMNVEV (reference sequence). The CDR3 is 13 amino acids. The CDR3: CASSPRDRGSLAF. CDR3 DNA sequence: TGTGCCAGCAGTCCCAGGGACAGGGGAAGCTTGGCCTTC.